The table lists the clone carrying this TCR beta chain with a count of one. The antigen remains unidentified. This specimen comes from a study of OX40 agonist ivuxolimab in advanced cancers. Study results and limitations: At 0.1 to 3.0 mg/kg, clonal expansion of CD4+ and CD8+ blood T cells had occurred by week 6. Expanded peripheral T-cell antigen specificity went undetermined.

Trimming stripped 2 bases from V and 7 bases from J, with 14 bases between. This CDR3 has 14 amino acids. Looked up from germline, CDR1 is MNHNY and CDR2 is SVGAGI (reference sequence). Profiling relied on immunoSEQ multiplex PCR, and the TCRdb table lists in-frame clones only, not all of them. The sample holds just over 60,000 clones; roughly 90% are singletons and the top ten take roughly 0.56%. V is TRBV6-6 and J is TRBJ1-1; a possible D gene is TRBD1 (5 bases). The source is an adult with an advanced solid tumor such as melanoma, head and neck, liver or kidney cancer. The source material was CD4+ or CD8+ T cells sorted from blood, sampled in a trial of the OX40 agonist ivuxolimab. CDR3 region: CASSYLGQVVEAFF. The CDR3 DNA sequence: TGTGCCAGCAGTTACCTGGGGCAGGTCGTTGAAGCTTTCTTT.